This T cell receptor beta chain was captured in a study of patients and donors after allogeneic stem cell transplantation (dated by TCRdb to 2018 to 2021). Turning to this clonotype: There is no known antigen for this receptor. No qualities accompany the bases; no much larger clone lies one base away.

Preparation of the library involved RT-PCR. Sequenced using a NextSeq 550. TCRdb reworked the public reads: Q25 trimming with fastp, MiXCR clone assembly, productive beta chains retained. A single entry per CDR3 protein holds the most common genes and DNA from its merged rows. The sample table contains 150,000 to 200,000 distinct CDR3 sequences; only one count was recorded for approximately 24% of them. Together, the top ten hold roughly a quarter of the sample. V was cut back by 0 bases and J by 0 bases, leaving a gap of 6 bases between them. The cysteine opens and the phenylalanine closes a CDR3 of 14 amino acids. Just the 42-base CDR3 DNA is kept, in frame starting at base 1. According to the germline V gene (reference sequence), CDR1 reads DFQATT and CDR2 reads SNEGSKA.

Material: blood, either unsorted or a sorted T cell fraction (not recorded which). This clonotype was sampled from a human donor who was either an allogeneic HSCT recipient or a stem cell or donor lymphocyte infusion donor (not recorded which). It is not recorded whose cells these are; they may come from a transplant donor. The chain links TRBV20-1 with TRBJ1-3; confidence is insufficient to name the D gene. The CDR3 protein is CSARDANSGNTIYF. The DNA is as follows: TGCAGTGCTAGAGATGCGAACTCTGGAAACACCATATATTTT.